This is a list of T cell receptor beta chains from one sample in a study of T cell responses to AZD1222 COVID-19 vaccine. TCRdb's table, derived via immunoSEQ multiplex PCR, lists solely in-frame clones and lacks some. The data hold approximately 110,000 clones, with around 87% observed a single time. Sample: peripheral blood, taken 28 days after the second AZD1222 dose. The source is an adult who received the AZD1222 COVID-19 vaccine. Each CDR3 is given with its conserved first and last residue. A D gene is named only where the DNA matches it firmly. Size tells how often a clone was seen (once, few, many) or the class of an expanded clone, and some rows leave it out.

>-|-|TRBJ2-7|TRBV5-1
CASSLTEPYEQYF
TGCGCCAGCAGCTTGACAGAACCCTACGAGCAGTACTTC
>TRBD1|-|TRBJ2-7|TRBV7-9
CASSLGQGVSPYEQYF
TGTGCCAGCAGCTTGGGACAGGGGGTTTCGCCCTACGAGCAGTACTTC
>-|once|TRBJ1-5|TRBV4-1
CASSQVGRASQPQHF
TGCGCCAGCAGCCAAGTAGGCAGGGCTAGTCAGCCCCAGCATTTT
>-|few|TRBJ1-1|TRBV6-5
CASSYSGLNTEAFF
TGTGCCAGCAGTTACTCGGGCCTAAACACTGAAGCTTTCTTT
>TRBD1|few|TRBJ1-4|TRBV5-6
CASSFTGVLNEKLFF
TGTGCCAGCAGCTTTACAGGGGTCTTAAATGAAAAACTGTTTTTT
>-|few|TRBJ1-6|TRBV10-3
CAMASEGSTPLHF
TGTGCCATGGCTTCGGAGGGGTCCACACCCCTCCACTTT
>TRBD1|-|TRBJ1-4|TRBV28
CASSLGQGGEKLFF
TGTGCCAGCAGTTTGGGACAGGGAGGGGAAAAACTGTTTTTT
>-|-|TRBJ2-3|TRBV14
CASSQQSAVRTDTQYF
TGTGCCAGCAGCCAGCAGTCGGCGGTTCGCACAGATACGCAGTATTTT
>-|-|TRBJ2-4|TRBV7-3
CASSSAPRGMKNIQYF
TGTGCCAGCAGCTCGGCCCCTAGGGGTATGAAAAACATTCAGTACTTC
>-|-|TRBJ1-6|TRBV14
CASSQDRGVSPLHF
TGTGCCAGCAGCCAAGATCGAGGGGTTTCACCCCTCCACTTT
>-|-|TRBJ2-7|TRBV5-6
CASSWRAGLEQYF
TGTGCCAGCAGCTGGCGGGCAGGGCTGGAGCAGTACTTC
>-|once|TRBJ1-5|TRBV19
CASSIPWKRSNQPQHF
TGTGCCAGTAGTATTCCGTGGAAAAGGAGCAATCAGCCCCAGCATTTT
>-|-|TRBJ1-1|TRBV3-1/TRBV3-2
CASSQLLLLNTEAFF
TGTGCCAGCAGCCAACTCCTCCTTTTGAACACTGAAGCTTTCTTT
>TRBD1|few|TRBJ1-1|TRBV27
CASSPTRDRGLTEAFF
TGTGCCAGCAGCCCAACCCGGGACAGGGGACTCACTGAAGCTTTCTTT
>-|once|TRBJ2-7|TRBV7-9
CASSPARGRHTEQYF
TGTGCCAGCAGCCCAGCCCGAGGGAGGCATACGGAGCAGTACTTC
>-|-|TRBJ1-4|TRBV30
CAWGATNEKLFF
TGTGCCTGGGGGGCAACTAATGAAAAACTGTTTTTT
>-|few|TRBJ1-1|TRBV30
CAWSRPTEGAFF
TGTGCCTGGAGTCGACCGACGGAAGGGGCTTTCTTT
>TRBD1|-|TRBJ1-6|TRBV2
CAKGQGNSPLHF
TGTGCCAAAGGACAGGGGAATTCACCCCTCCACTTT
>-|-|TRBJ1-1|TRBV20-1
CSARDYTEAFF
TGCAGTGCTAGGGACTACACTGAAGCTTTCTTT
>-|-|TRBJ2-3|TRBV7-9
CASSLHADTQYF
TGTGCCAGCAGCTTACATGCAGATACGCAGTATTTT
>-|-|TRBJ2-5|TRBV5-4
CASSTPDRQETQYF
TGTGCCAGCAGCACCCCGGACAGACAAGAGACCCAGTACTTC
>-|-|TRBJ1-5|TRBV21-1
CASSKIPRQGAKYVSRRRPQHF
TGTGCCAGCAGCAAAATCCCCAGGCAGGGGGCTAAATATGTTTCTCGGCGTAGGCCCCAGCATTTT
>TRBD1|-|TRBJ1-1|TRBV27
CASRPGQVASTEAFF
TGTGCCAGCAGGCCCGGACAGGTGGCCAGCACTGAAGCTTTCTTT
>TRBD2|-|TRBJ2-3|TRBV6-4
CASSELAGDSDTQYF
TGTGCCAGCAGTGAACTAGCGGGAGACTCAGATACGCAGTATTTT
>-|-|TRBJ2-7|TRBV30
CAWGGDYEQYF
TGTGCCTGGGGTGGGGACTACGAGCAGTACTTC
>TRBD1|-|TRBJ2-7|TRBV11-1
CASSRRQGRSYEQYF
TGTGCCAGCAGCCGACGACAGGGCCGCTCCTACGAGCAGTACTTC
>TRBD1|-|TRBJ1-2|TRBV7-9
CASSSGQLLANYGYTF
TGTGCCAGCAGCTCGGGACAGCTGTTAGCTAACTATGGCTACACCTTC
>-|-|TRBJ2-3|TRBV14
CASGGGFDTQYF
TGTGCCAGCGGCGGAGGGTTTGATACGCAGTATTTT
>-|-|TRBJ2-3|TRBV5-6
CASSSIGPDTQYF
TGTGCCAGCAGCTCTATCGGCCCAGATACGCAGTATTTT
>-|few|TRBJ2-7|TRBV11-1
CASSLVGELHEQYF
TGTGCCAGCAGCTTAGTCGGGGAACTGCACGAGCAGTACTTC
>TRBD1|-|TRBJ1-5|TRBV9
CASSVSGGSNQPQHF
TGTGCCAGCAGCGTATCAGGGGGAAGCAATCAGCCCCAGCATTTT
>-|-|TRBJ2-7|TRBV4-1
CASSPGQTFSYEQYF
TGCGCCAGCAGCCCCGGACAGACCTTCTCCTACGAGCAGTACTTC
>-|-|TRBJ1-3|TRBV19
CASSPGPANTIYF
TGTGCCAGTAGTCCTGGACCCGCGAACACCATATATTTT
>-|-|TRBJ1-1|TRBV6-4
CASSMEVTTEAFF
TGTGCCAGCAGTATGGAGGTTACCACTGAAGCTTTCTTT
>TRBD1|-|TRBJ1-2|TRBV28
CASSPRQGELYTF
TGTGCCAGCAGCCCCCGACAGGGTGAGCTCTACACCTTC
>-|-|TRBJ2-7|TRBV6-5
CASRTDLTRNEQYF
TGTGCCAGCAGAACGGACTTGACTAGGAACGAGCAGTACTTC
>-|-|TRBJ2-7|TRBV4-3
CASSASKRRHEQYF
TGCGCCAGCAGCGCCTCCAAACGGAGACACGAGCAGTACTTC
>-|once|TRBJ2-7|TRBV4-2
CASSRHQVGRTYEQYF
TGTGCCAGCAGCCGTCACCAAGTGGGGAGAACCTACGAGCAGTACTTC
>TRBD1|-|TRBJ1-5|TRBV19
CASSMDRGQDQPQHF
TGTGCCAGTAGTATGGACAGGGGGCAAGATCAGCCCCAGCATTTT
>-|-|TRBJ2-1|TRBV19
CASSILAQTNEQFF
TGTGCCAGTAGTATCCTAGCTCAGACCAATGAGCAGTTCTTC
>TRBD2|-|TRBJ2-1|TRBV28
CASREYRGLAGNNEQFF
TGTGCCAGCAGGGAATACAGGGGACTAGCGGGAAACAATGAGCAGTTCTTC
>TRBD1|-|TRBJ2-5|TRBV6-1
CASSEDRGGAQETQYF
TGTGCCAGCAGTGAAGACAGGGGTGGGGCACAAGAGACCCAGTACTTC
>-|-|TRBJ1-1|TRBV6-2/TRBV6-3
CASSYSLLENTEAFF
TGTGCCAGCAGTTACTCGCTGCTAGAGAACACTGAAGCTTTCTTT
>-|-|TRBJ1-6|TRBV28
CASSFLPSWDSPLHF
TGTGCCAGCAGTTTTCTGCCTAGTTGGGATTCACCCCTCCACTTT
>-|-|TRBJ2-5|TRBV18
CASSLDWGETQYF
TGTGCCAGCTCACTCGACTGGGGAGAGACCCAGTACTTC
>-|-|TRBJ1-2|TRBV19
CASISAGAALDLTF
TGTGCCAGTATCTCCGCAGGGGCCGCTCTTGACCTCACCTTC
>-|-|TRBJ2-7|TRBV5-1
CASSGGGRQSSVEYF
TGCGCCAGCAGCGGTGGAGGTCGCCAGTCGTCCGTGGAGTACTTC
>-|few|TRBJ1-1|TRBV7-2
CASSQGWSSTEAFF
TGTGCCAGCAGCCAAGGATGGTCGTCCACTGAAGCTTTCTTT
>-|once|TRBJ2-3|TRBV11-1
CASSIAVRGTQYF
TGTGCCAGCAGCATAGCGGTCCGGGGTACGCAGTATTTT
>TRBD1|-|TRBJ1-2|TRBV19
CASSIDDRVNYGYTF
TGTGCCAGTAGTATAGATGACAGGGTGAACTATGGCTACACCTTC
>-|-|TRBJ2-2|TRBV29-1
CSVEGWTGELFF
TGCAGCGTTGAAGGCTGGACCGGGGAGCTGTTTTTT
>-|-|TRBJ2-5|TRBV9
CASSVSAVGQETQYF
TGTGCCAGCAGCGTATCAGCCGTGGGGCAAGAGACCCAGTACTTC
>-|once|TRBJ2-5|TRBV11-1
CASSGGTETQYF
TGTGCCAGCAGTGGGGGGACAGAGACCCAGTACTTC
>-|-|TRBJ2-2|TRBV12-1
CASSFGNERERLSGELFF
TGTGCCAGCAGCTTTGGGAACGAGCGGGAGCGGTTGAGCGGGGAGCTGTTTTTT
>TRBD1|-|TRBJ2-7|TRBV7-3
CASSSTGSGNEQYF
TGTGCCAGCAGCTCGACAGGGTCTGGTAACGAGCAGTACTTC
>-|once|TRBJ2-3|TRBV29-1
CSVGVALSTDTQYF
TGCAGCGTTGGAGTAGCGCTTTCCACAGATACGCAGTATTTT
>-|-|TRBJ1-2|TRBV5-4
CASSLLGRPYGYTF
TGTGCCAGCAGCTTGTTAGGGCGTCCCTATGGCTACACCTTC
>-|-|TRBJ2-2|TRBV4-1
CASSQGSGELFF
TGCGCCAGCAGCCAAGGCTCCGGGGAGCTGTTTTTT
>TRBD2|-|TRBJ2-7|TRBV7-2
CASSLTTSGLAASYEQYF
TGTGCCAGCAGCTTAACCACCTCAGGGCTAGCGGCCTCCTACGAGCAGTACTTC